The entry below describes one T cell receptor (beta chain). The antigen this receptor binds is unknown. No much larger clonotype is one base removed from it; base qualities were not supplied. TCRbeta CDR3 regions were amplified from genomic DNA using the immunoSEQ Assay, a bias-controlled multiplex PCR. The study's processing was this. Nucleated cell counts per sample were estimated from amplification of reference gene primers within the assay. Sequence reads were collapsed and filtered to measure the absolute abundance of every unique TCRbeta CDR3 rearrangement. For each sample, productive Simpson clonality was calculated by taking the square root of Simpson's diversity index across productive rearrangements. TCRdb stores this immuneACCESS table with in-frame sequences only. Part of the clones is absent; in the studies checked, under half of the shortfall reflects unresolved V genes, and no reason is known for the rest. The DNA was the basis for D and trimming; V, J and clone size are from that table. This sample holds some 460,000 clones; 87% were observed only once. The top ten clones comprise approximately 0.7% of the sample.

The data derive from a study of blood T cell repertoires in COVID-19 (TCRdb year 2020). With regard to the full study: Collaborator samples came from the United States, Italy and Spain and covered acute and convalescent phases of COVID-19. Where available, HLA class I and class II types were obtained from metadata supplied by the sample provider rather than from assay-based typing. Samples were obtained from the ongoing ImmuneRACE study (first 160 participants) and from 1,200 or so subjects provided by 6 global collaborators. The material from the prospective study consisted of cDNA or gDNA derived from T cells, B-cell-depleted T cells, or PBMCs. The dataset comprised deeply sampled blood TCRbeta repertoires from subjects exposed to, actively infected with, or recovered from COVID-19. Sample metadata almost always included a de-identified subject ID, COVID-19 status, age in years and sex. The repertoires were released in a freely available public database intended as a resource for research on the immune response to SARS-CoV-2. The research as a whole found: The quantity of clinical and demographic metadata differed by source and by participant and was supplied without curation.

Participants in the prospective study were aged 18 to 89 years, lived in 20 to 30 United States geographic areas, and enrolled through a virtual design. Cohort assignment in the prospective study relied on participant-reported clinical history from a screening survey and a study questionnaire. Recovered participants in ImmuneRACE Cohort 3 were defined by two consecutive negative NP/OP PCR tests, clearance by a healthcare professional, or resolution of symptoms. Mobile phlebotomists in the prospective study collected whole blood, serum and a nasopharyngeal or oropharyngeal swab from every participant. Additional blood draws and questionnaires over an approximately two-month period could optionally be provided by prospective study participants. Prospective study blood samples were shipped either frozen or at room temperature before DNA extraction. The sequence came from a woman younger than 35 who had recovered from COVID-19. Specimen: PBMCs or T cells enriched from blood (not recorded which).

The DNA reads TGTGCCAGCAGCTTAAGGAGACAGGCAAGTGGAAACACCATATATTTT. This codes for CASSLRRQASGNTIYF. The chain employs TRBV7-9 and TRBJ1-3; the D region possibly corresponds to TRBD1 (6 bases align). Sequences SEHNR (CDR1) and FQNEAQ (CDR2) are obtained from the germline V gene (reference sequence). From the cysteine through the phenylalanine, the CDR3 covers 16 amino acids. Only CDR3 DNA remains: 48 bases, in frame from the first base. Trimming takes 2 bases from V and 3 bases from J, and the germline ends sit 14 bases apart.